These T cell receptor beta chains were read from a single sample in a study of shared clonotypes between healthy human individuals. Clones were sequenced by immunoSEQ multiplex PCR, and TCRdb holds only the in-frame ones, with some missing. The sample lists 2 million to 3 million clones; under 95% were seen once. The sequencing sample was made of naive CD4+ T cells from PBMCs. These receptors were collected from a man younger than 30 in good health. Some clones in this sample may be carry-over from other donors' samples. Both conserved end residues are part of each CDR3. D genes are given only for firm matches. Size values are once, few and many counts, or a class for expanded clones, and some rows have none.

CDR3 DNA	CDR3 protein	V gene	clone size	J gene	D gene	CDR3 length
TGTGCCAGCAGCTTAGGGGGACAGGCTTACTTC	CASSLGGQAYF	TRBV7-9	NA	TRBJ2-7	TRBD1	11
TGTGCCAGCTCACTTTTATGGACTTCCGTGACCACAGATACGCAGTATTTT	CASSLLWTSVTTDTQYF	TRBV18	once	TRBJ2-3	NA	17
TGCAGCGTCGCTAGGACAGGGGATTACACTGAAGCTTTCTTT	CSVARTGDYTEAFF	TRBV29-1	NA	TRBJ1-1	TRBD1	14
TGCGCCAGCAGCCTTAGGACAGGGCAAATTGCAACTAATGAAAAACTGTTTTTT	CASSLRTGQIATNEKLFF	TRBV5-1	NA	TRBJ1-4	TRBD1	18
TGTGCCAGCAGTTCTCGGGCCACCTTCATTGAAAAACTGTTTTTT	CASSSRATFIEKLFF	TRBV27	NA	TRBJ1-4	NA	15
TGTGCCAGCAGTTACTCGCGCAGGGGCGTACCCTACGAGCAGTACTTC	CASSYSRRGVPYEQYF	TRBV6-6	NA	TRBJ2-7	NA	16
TGTGCCAGCAGGGGACAGAGCAACACTGAAGCTTTCTTT	CASRGQSNTEAFF	TRBV2	NA	TRBJ1-1	TRBD1	13
TGTGCCTGGAGTGAGGGGGTAGACGGGGAGCTGTTTTTT	CAWSEGVDGELFF	TRBV30	NA	TRBJ2-2	NA	13
TGTGCCAGCAGTTTAGCGGGAGTCCGGGAGCAGTTCTTC	CASSLAGVREQFF	TRBV28	NA	TRBJ2-1	TRBD2	13
TGTGCCAGCAGTTTTAGGGGGCAGGGGAATCAGCCCCAGCATTTT	CASSFRGQGNQPQHF	TRBV27	NA	TRBJ1-5	TRBD1	15
TGCGCCAGCAGTGATACTAGCGGTCCCCCCAGGGAGACCCAGTACTTC	CASSDTSGPPRETQYF	TRBV10-1	NA	TRBJ2-5	TRBD2	16
TGTGCCATCAGTACTCCGGGCCCCACGGCCGGGGAGCTGTTTTTT	CAISTPGPTAGELFF	TRBV10-3	NA	TRBJ2-2	NA	15
TGTGCCAGCAGCTGGGGTTTGGGGAACACTGAAGCTTTCTTT	CASSWGLGNTEAFF	TRBV7-2	NA	TRBJ1-1	NA	14
TGCGCCAGCAGCAGGCAGGACTCGAGCTCCTACAATGAGCAGTTCTTC	CASSRQDSSSYNEQFF	TRBV5-1	NA	TRBJ2-1	NA	16
TGTGCCAGCAGCTTAGTGGCAGGCATCAACACTGAAGCTTTCTTT	CASSLVAGINTEAFF	TRBV11-2	NA	TRBJ1-1	NA	15
TGTGCCAGCGGGTCCAGGGCTGCCTACGAGCAGTACTTC	CASGSRAAYEQYF	TRBV6-5	NA	TRBJ2-7	NA	13
TGCAGCGTTGAAGCCGGGACGGGTAGCACAGATACGCAGTATTTT	CSVEAGTGSTDTQYF	TRBV29-1	NA	TRBJ2-3	NA	15
TGTGCTAGTGGTTTGGGCAGGGGCACAGATACGCAGTATTTT	CASGLGRGTDTQYF	TRBV12-5	NA	TRBJ2-3	NA	14
TGTGCCAGCAGCTTCGGGGGTTCCTGGGACTCTGGAAACACCATATATTTT	CASSFGGSWDSGNTIYF	TRBV28	NA	TRBJ1-3	NA	17
TGTGCCAGCAGTCCCCCGGGACTAGCGGGAGGGAGGGGAGAGACCCAGTACTTC	CASSPPGLAGGRGETQYF	TRBV7-9	NA	TRBJ2-5	TRBD2	18
TGTGCCAGCAGCATATTAGCGGGAGGAAGCACAGATACGCAGTATTTT	CASSILAGGSTDTQYF	TRBV7-6	NA	TRBJ2-3	TRBD2	16
TGCGCCAGCAGCCAAGTAGCGATTCACCCCCAGCATTTT	CASSQVAIHPQHF	TRBV4-1	NA	TRBJ1-5	NA	13
TGTGCCAGCAGACGACACCTACTCGTTGTCCAAGAGACCCAGTACTTC	CASRRHLLVVQETQYF	TRBV5-5	NA	TRBJ2-5	NA	16
TGTGCCAGTAGTTTGGCGGGGGGACCCAATGAGCAGTTCTTC	CASSLAGGPNEQFF	TRBV19	NA	TRBJ2-1	TRBD2	14
TGTGCCAGCAGCTTGGTGGGTGCGGGGTTAGACGAGCAGTACTTC	CASSLVGAGLDEQYF	TRBV5-6	NA	TRBJ2-7	NA	15
TGTGCCAGCAGCCCGGGGGGAGATACGCAGTATTTT	CASSPGGDTQYF	TRBV11-1	few	TRBJ2-3	TRBD2	12
TGTGCCAGCACGAAATCGGCCTTTACAGAAGGGACAGCCTTTGGGGACGAGCAGTACTTC	CASTKSAFTEGTAFGDEQYF	TRBV2	NA	TRBJ2-7	TRBD1	20
TGCGCCAGCAGCTTGGGACTTTCGAACACCGGGGAGCTGTTTTTT	CASSLGLSNTGELFF	TRBV5-1	few	TRBJ2-2	NA	15
TGTGCCAGCAGATCCATCAGGGGGCCCTATGGCTACACCTTC	CASRSIRGPYGYTF	TRBV11-2	NA	TRBJ1-2	TRBD1	14
TGCGCCAGCAGCCAAGTAAGCCTGAACAATGAGCAGTTCTTC	CASSQVSLNNEQFF	TRBV4-1	NA	TRBJ2-1	NA	14
TGTGCCAGCAGTATCAGGGACATTGGCGGTGTCACCATATATTTT	CASSIRDIGGVTIYF	TRBV28	NA	TRBJ1-3	NA	15
TGTGCCAGCAGCGGCTGGACAGGGACCAACACTGAAGCTTTCTTT	CASSGWTGTNTEAFF	TRBV2	few	TRBJ1-1	TRBD1	15
TGTGCCACCGGGACAGGGGACACAGATACGCAGTATTTT	CATGTGDTDTQYF	TRBV27	NA	TRBJ2-3	TRBD1	13